This TCR beta chain is drawn from a study of blood T cell repertoires in COVID-19. In this sample, this clone turned up a few times. CDR3 size: 13 residues. Trimming took 4 bases from V and 3 from J; bases not matched to a gene: 2. CDR1 and CDR2 (germline): SEHNR, FQNEAQ (reference sequence). The method was immunoSEQ multiplex PCR; TCRdb's version includes in-frame clones alone and lacks a portion of them. The data hold 200,000 to 250,000 clones, with 65% to 85% observed a single time. Sample: peripheral blood. The genes are TRBV7-9 and TRBJ1-2; 7 bases align to TRBD1. The TCR comes from an older woman with acute or convalescent COVID-19. Written as DNA, the CDR3 is TGTGCCAGCAGCTCTGGGACAGACTATGGCTACACCTTC. It specifies CASSSGTDYGYTF. The full variable domain, rest sourced from reference TRBV7-9 and TRBJ1-2, is DTGVSQNPRHKITKRGQNVTFRCDPISEHNRLYWYRQTLGQGPEFLTYFQNEAQLEKSRLLSDRFSAERPKGSFSTLEIQRTEQGDSAMYLCASSSGTDYGYTFGSGTRLTVV.